The 29 T cell receptor beta chains reported below all come from one sample, sequenced in a study of blood T cell repertoires in COVID-19. Measured with immunoSEQ multiplex PCR; TCRdb has only the in-frame clones, and not every one. Altogether 180,000 or so clones are present, 70% to 90% being singletons, with the ten largest covering under 3%. Sequencing was carried out using peripheral blood. The receptors come from a woman in her twenties or thirties with active or convalescent COVID-19.

The chain uses TRBV11-3 and TRBJ2-4, with D perhaps matching TRBD2 (5 bases). In germline, CDR1 is SGHNT, CDR2 YENEEA. The CDR3 has 17 amino acids. Trimming removed 1 base from V and 1 base from J, with 14 bases in between. In DNA, the CDR3 is TGTGCCAGCAGCTTAGGGCTGGGGAGTGCGGCCAAAAACATTCAGTACTTC. It specifies CASSLGLGSAAKNIQYF.

The V and J genes are TRBV5-6 and TRBJ1-2; TRBD1 matches 7 bases. The junction had 5 bases not matched to a gene; V was cut back by 4 bases and J by 5 bases. This CDR3 has 13 amino acids. Germline CDR1 is SGHDT and CDR2 is YYEEEE. The CDR3 protein is CASSRDRKYGYTF. The CDR3 nucleotides read TGTGCCAGCAGCAGGGACAGAAAGTATGGCTACACCTTC.

The V and J genes are TRBV27 and TRBJ2-1; 7 nucleotides agree with TRBD1. Looked up from germline, CDR1 is MNHEY and CDR2 is SMNVEV (reference sequence). V was pared by 6 bases and J by 6 bases, with 11 bases of the junction left unmatched. The CDR3 consists of 15 residues. CDR3 residues: CASSWTGWGGNEQFF. As DNA, the CDR3 is TGTGCCAGCAGCTGGACAGGTTGGGGTGGCAATGAGCAGTTCTTC.

The chain is built from TRBV7-2 and TRBJ2-3, with D unresolved. The V end lost 1 base, the J end lost 5 bases, and 13 bases lay between the germline ends. CDR3 length equals 15 residues. Germline V gene sequence: CDR1 SGHTA, CDR2 FQGNSA. The CDR3 coding sequence is TGTGCCAGCAGCTTAGACAGACCCCGACAAGATACGCAGTATTTT. Encoded protein: CASSLDRPRQDTQYF.

The chain uses TRBV30 and TRBJ1-4, with TRBD1 identical over 8 bases. V shed 1 base, J shed 6 bases, and the junction held 1 base outside the gene matches. CDR1 GTSNPN and CDR2 SVGIG come from the germline V gene (reference sequence). The CDR3 is 13 residues long. CDR3 nucleotides: TGTGCCTGGAGTGGGGGACAGGATGAAAAACTGTTTTTT. Translation gives CAWSGGQDEKLFF. The entire variable domain, with the rest obtained from reference TRBV30 and TRBJ1-4, is as follows: SQTIHQWPATLVQPVGSPLSLECTVEGTSNPNLYWYRQAAGRGLQLLFYSVGIGQISSEVPQNLSASRPQDRQFILSSKKLLLSDSGFYLCAWSGGQDEKLFFGSGTQLSVL.

The V call is TRBV11-3, the J call TRBJ1-2; 7 bases are a match to TRBD1. With V trimmed by 1 base and J by 0 bases, 5 bases remained unmatched. Germline loops: CDR1 SGHNT, CDR2 YENEEA. This CDR3 contains 16 residues. CDR3: CASSLGPGQTNYGYTF. The CDR3 region has the DNA TGTGCCAGCAGCTTAGGACCGGGACAGACTAACTATGGCTACACCTTC.

The chain uses TRBV13 and TRBJ2-7, with D possibly TRBD2 on 5 matching bases. The CDR3 sequence is 14 residues long. The germline V gene has CDR1 PRHDT and CDR2 FYEKMQ (reference sequence). Trimming removed 3 bases at V and 0 bases at J, with 9 bases between. The CDR3 sequence is CASSFGVSSYEQYF. As DNA, the CDR3 is TGTGCCAGCAGCTTCGGGGTTAGCTCCTACGAGCAGTACTTC.

This clone has a single count. The gene calls are TRBV5-1 and TRBJ2-3; D not certain. Germline CDR1 and CDR2: SGHRS and YFSETQ. The CDR3 is 15 amino acids. Trimming removed 0 bases from V and 2 bases from J, with 10 bases in between. The CDR3 spells CASSLGTFSTDTQYF. The DNA for the CDR3 is TGCGCCAGCAGCTTGGGAACATTTTCCACAGATACGCAGTATTTT.

The V gene is TRBV15, the J gene TRBJ2-1; TRBD1 matches 10 bases. CDR3 size: 15 residues. CDR1 and CDR2 from the germline V gene are LNHNV and YYDKDF (reference sequence). Germline trimming cut 5 bases from V and 2 bases from J; bases unmatched to any gene: 3. The CDR3 here is CATSPGQGTYNEQFF. In DNA, the CDR3 is TGTGCCACCAGCCCGGGACAGGGGACCTACAATGAGCAGTTCTTC.

This clone was counted once. This chain's CDR3 is CASSQDLSTSGRRDEQFF. CDR3 DNA sequence: TGCGCCAGCAGCCAAGATCTTTCGACTAGCGGGAGAAGGGATGAGCAGTTCTTC. J is TRBJ2-1 and V is TRBV4-1, with 12 bases matching TRBD2. The V gene end was trimmed by 0 bases and the J gene end by 8 bases; junction bases not matched to a gene: 11. The CDR3 length is 18 residues. Germline V lookup: CDR1 MGHRA, CDR2 YSYEKL.

CDR3 protein: CASSTWTSGGYDEQFF. CDR3 coding DNA: TGTGCCAGCAGCACTTGGACTAGCGGGGGTTATGATGAGCAGTTCTTC. The V gene is TRBV5-5, the J gene TRBJ2-1, with 13 bases aligning to TRBD2. This CDR3 region has 16 residues. Germline CDR1 is SGHKS and CDR2 is YYEKEE (reference sequence). Unmatched junction bases numbered 9, after V lost 4 bases and J lost 8 bases.

Written as DNA, the CDR3 is TGTGCCAGCAGCTGGGGCGCAGGAGAGAAACTGTTTTTT. Amino acids: CASSWGAGEKLFF. The genes are TRBV7-6 and TRBJ1-4; a possible D gene is TRBD1 (5 bases). The length of the CDR3 is 13 residues. Per germline, CDR1 SGHVS and CDR2 FNYEAQ. The germline V and J ends were trimmed by 4 bases and 11 bases, with 14 bases remaining between them.

The V gene is TRBV11-2, the J gene TRBJ2-1, with TRBD1 matching 7 bases. With 5 bases clipped from V and 16 bases from J, the junction kept 11 bases outside the gene matches. CDR1 is SGHAT and CDR2 is FQNNGV in the germline V gene. This CDR3 is built from 12 residues. The CDR3 region has the DNA TGTGCCAGCAGCCACGGGACAGCCTGGGGTTTCTTC. Protein sequence: CASSHGTAWGFF. Complete variable domain (other parts from reference TRBV11-2 and TRBJ2-1): EAGVAQSPRYKIIEKRQSVAFWCNPISGHATLYWYQQILGQGPKLLIQFQNNGVVDDSQLPKDRFSAERLKGVDSTLKIQPAKLEDSAVYLCASSHGTAWGFFGPGTRLTVL.

The chain is built from TRBV11-2 and TRBJ1-2, with 8 bases lining up with TRBD1. V gave up 4 bases and J gave up 2 bases; unmatched junction bases: 6. The CDR3 runs 15 residues. Germline CDR1 SGHAT, CDR2 FQNNGV. CDR3 amino acids: CASSSVRGRNYGYTF. The CDR3 DNA follows: TGTGCCAGCAGCTCCGTCAGGGGGCGCAACTATGGCTACACCTTC.

A word on this clone: This same CDR3 is encoded by further DNA sequences in the sample. The chain employs TRBV13 and TRBJ1-5; no clear D gene. Trimming pared 1 base from V and 6 bases from J, leaving 4 bases between. CDR1 and CDR2 from the germline V gene are PRHDT and FYEKMQ (reference sequence). The CDR3 runs 12 residues. The CDR3 is CASSLDSQPQHF. The CDR3 DNA sequence: TGTGCCAGCAGCTTAGATAGTCAGCCCCAGCATTTT.

V is TRBV12-3 or TRBV12-4 and J is TRBJ2-7; TRBD1 matches 8 bases. This CDR3 spans 12 amino acids. V lost 9 bases to trimming and J lost 7 bases; unmatched junction nucleotides: 8. This CDR3 is CASSQGAGEQYF. The CDR3 DNA is TGTGCCAGTTCCCAGGGGGCTGGGGAGCAGTACTTC.

V and J are TRBV29-1 and TRBJ1-1, with TRBD1 as a possible D gene (5 bases). V lost 4 bases to trimming and J lost 5 bases, with 11 bases between them. CDR1 and CDR2 (germline): SQVTM, ANQGSEA. The CDR3 is 12 residues long. The CDR3, as DNA: TGCAGCGTTGTATCGGGGGAGACTGAAGCTTTCTTT. Translation gives CSVVSGETEAFF.

Of note for this clone: A read error may account for a junction end that differs from germline. This chain links TRBV27 with TRBJ2-1, with D possibly being TRBD1 (5 bases). The CDR3 consists of 18 residues. Germline lookup yields CDR1 MNHEY and CDR2 SMNVEV (reference sequence). The CDR3 nucleotides are TGTGCCAGCGGTTTAGGGCTGGACACGAGGAGCTCCTACAATGAGCAGTTCTTC. It specifies CASGLGLDTRSSYNEQFF.

As concerns this clone: A junction end diverges from the germline sequence, so it may reflect a read error. This chain links TRBV4-2 with TRBJ1-3; 7 nucleotides match TRBD1. The CDR3 contains 17 residues. Germline lookup yields CDR1 LGHNA and CDR2 YNFKEQ. CDR3 bases: TGTGCCAGCACCCAAAGGGGACAGCTTATCTCTGGAAACACCATATATTTT. Its translation is CASTQRGQLISGNTIYF.

The CDR3: CASSPLSATSTDTQYF. The CDR3 nucleotides are TGTGCCAGCTCACCACTTAGCGCAACTAGCACAGATACGCAGTATTTT. The rearrangement links TRBV18 to TRBJ2-3; tentative D call: TRBD2 (5 bases). The CDR3 has 16 residues. Trimming shortened V by 1 base and J by 0 bases, and 11 bases separated the two germline ends. Germline V gene sequence: CDR1 KGHSH, CDR2 LQKENI. The full variable domain, its missing parts supplied by reference TRBV18 and TRBJ2-3, is NAGVMQNPRHLVRRRGQEARLRCSPMKGHSHVYWYRQLPEEGLKFMVYLQKENIIDESGMPKERFSAEFPKEGPSILRIQQVVRGDSAAYFCASSPLSATSTDTQYFGPGTRLTVL.

This clone is a singleton in its sample. The chain carries TRBV19 and TRBJ1-5; TRBD1 might be the D (6 bases). The CDR3 loop spans 14 amino acids. The V end was cut by 4 bases, the J end by 4 bases, with 11 bases between. From germline, CDR1 is LNHDA and CDR2 SQIVND (reference sequence). The CDR3 here is CASSTTGLNQPQHF. The CDR3 nucleotides read TGTGCCAGTAGTACTACAGGGCTTAATCAGCCCCAGCATTTT.

V usage is TRBV3-1 (or the pseudogene TRBV3-2) and J usage is TRBJ2-7; 14 nucleotides agree with TRBD2. Per the germline V gene, CDR1 is LGHDT and CDR2 is YNNKEL (reference sequence). J gave up 4 bases and V 3 bases, and 14 bases lay outside the gene matches. This CDR3 spans 19 amino acids. The CDR3 bases are TGTGCCAGCAGCCACACCCGCCGGGGACTAGCGGGAGAAGGTTACGAGCAGTACTTC. This gives the protein CASSHTRRGLAGEGYEQYF.

This chain connects TRBV24-1 to TRBJ2-2; possible D gene TRBD1, 5 bases. The CDR3 is 15 residues long. The V end lost 3 bases, the J end lost 3 bases, and 10 bases lay between the germline ends. Looked up from germline, CDR1 is KGHDR and CDR2 is SFDVKD. The CDR3 protein is CATSDLDRYTGELFF. Here the CDR3 DNA reads TGTGCCACCAGTGATCTCGACAGATACACCGGGGAGCTGTTTTTT.

This chain uses TRBV19 with TRBJ1-2, with 8 bases lining up with TRBD1. Trimming removed 7 bases from V and 6 bases from J; junction bases left unmatched: 13. The CDR3 runs 15 residues. Germline assignment: CDR1 LNHDA and CDR2 SQIVND (reference sequence). CDR3: CASTLGAGGWDGYTF. CDR3 bases: TGTGCCAGTACCCTCGGGGCAGGGGGCTGGGATGGCTACACCTTC.

The table lists this clone with a count of one. The chain employs TRBV6-6 and TRBJ2-7; 7 bases fit TRBD1. After removal of 4 bases from V and 0 bases from J, the junction contained 3 bases not matched to a gene. CDR1 is MNHNY and CDR2 is SVGAGI in the germline V gene (reference sequence). This CDR3 spans 14 amino acids. CDR3 sequence (DNA): TGTGCCAGCAGTTCTGGGGACAGCTCCTACGAGCAGTACTTC. Translated, it gives CASSSGDSSYEQYF.

This clone was seen once. The CDR3 nucleotides read TGTGCCAGCAGCCAACTAGCGTCCTACGAGCAGTACTTC. Translating gives CASSQLASYEQYF. The chain employs TRBV14 and TRBJ2-7; D is possibly TRBD2 (6 bases). Deletions cut 2 bases from V and 1 base from J, with 6 bases between. Germline V lookup: CDR1 SGHDN, CDR2 FVKESK. This CDR3 spans 13 amino acids.

In this sample, this clone turned up once. The chain uses TRBV2 and TRBJ2-2, with D perhaps matching TRBD2 (6 bases). V gave up 0 bases and J gave up 2 bases, with 13 bases separating them. The CDR3 spans 17 residues. Germline V lookup: CDR1 SNHLY, CDR2 FYNNEI. Here the CDR3 DNA reads TGTGCCAGCAGTGAAGCGCTTCCGGGGGAAAACACCGGGGAGCTGTTTTTT. Its translation: CASSEALPGENTGELFF.

This chain joins TRBV5-1 and TRBJ2-2; possibly TRBD2 for D (5 bases). Between the trimmed V and J ends, which lost 0 bases and 2 bases, there was a span of 11 bases. The CDR3 sequence is 16 residues long. Looked up from germline, CDR1 is SGHRS and CDR2 is YFSETQ. The DNA of the CDR3 is TGCGCCAGCAGCTTGGGAGGGAGTGGAAACACCGGGGAGCTGTTTTTT. Translated, it gives CASSLGGSGNTGELFF. Variable domain in full (rest from reference TRBV5-1 and TRBJ2-2): KAGVTQTPRYLIKTRGQQVTLSCSPISGHRSVSWYQQTPGQGLQFLFEYFSETQRNKGNFPGRFSGRQFSNSRSEMNVSTLELGDSALYLCASSLGGSGNTGELFFGEGSRLTVL.

The CDR3 loop is CASSFFSDLNTEAFF. DNA of the CDR3: TGCGCCAGCAGCTTCTTTTCAGACTTGAACACTGAAGCTTTCTTT. The chain couples TRBV5-1 to TRBJ1-1; D is uncertain. The V end was cut by 2 bases, the J end by 0 bases, with 11 bases between. Germline values: CDR1 SGHRS, CDR2 YFSETQ. This CDR3 spans 15 amino acids.